The 22 T cell receptor beta chains reported below all come from one sample, sequenced in a study of T cells in Graves' hyperthyroidism and ophthalmopathy. It was RNA transcripts that yielded the amplified TCR beta CDR3 regions. First-round RT-PCR of the TCR CDR3 relied on the HTBI primer set. MiXCR was run by TCRdb on the multiplex PCR reads, yielding one entry per CDR3 protein. The table lists a few hundred thousand distinct CDR3 sequences, more than 45% of them singletons, with roughly 8.2% in the top ten. Sequencing used peripheral blood or thyroid tissue (not recorded which). Receptors originate from a woman under 30 with Graves' hyperthyroidism.

The chain recombines TRBV2 with TRBJ1-1; D unclear. This CDR3 spans 15 amino acids. Trimming stripped 1 base from V and 4 bases from J, with 13 bases between. CDR1 and CDR2 from the germline V gene are SNHLY and FYNNEI. The CDR3 here is CASSEGSLWFTEAFF. In nucleotides, the CDR3 is TGTGCCAGCAGTGAAGGTAGCCTTTGGTTCACTGAAGCTTTCTTT.

The rearrangement links TRBV10-3 to TRBJ2-5, with 15 nucleotides matching TRBD2. CDR1 and CDR2 (germline): ENHRY, SYGVKD. The CDR3 loop spans 19 amino acids. Trimming at V came to 3 bases and at J to 4 bases, leaving 12 bases not matched to a gene. The CDR3 region has the DNA TGTGCCATCAGTGACCCCGGACTAGCGGGAGGGCCGATCGCAGAGACCCAGTACTTC. As protein: CAISDPGLAGGPIAETQYF.

V and J are TRBV7-9 and TRBJ2-7, with TRBD1 matching 9 bases. The V and J ends lost 5 bases and 5 bases, in that order; junction bases with no gene match: 7. The CDR3 length is 14 residues. CDR1 is SEHNR and CDR2 is FQNEAQ in the germline V gene (reference sequence). DNA for the CDR3: TGTGCCAGCAGCCACGAACAGGGGGCCCACGAGCAGTACTTC. Translated: CASSHEQGAHEQYF. Looking up the rest from reference TRBV7-9 and TRBJ2-7 gives the full variable domain: DTGVSQNPRHKITKRGQNVTFRCDPISEHNRLYWYRQTLGQGPEFLTYFQNEAQLEKSRLLSDRFSAERPKGSFSTLEIQRTEQGDSAMYLCASSHEQGAHEQYFGPGTRLTVT.

The J gene is TRBJ1-4, the V gene TRBV25-1; D is possibly TRBD1 (5 bases). CDR1 MGHDK and CDR2 SYGVNS come from the germline V gene. The CDR3 is made up of 14 amino acids. V lost 8 bases, J lost 0 bases, and 10 bases lay in between. CDR3: CASVETATNEKLFF. For the CDR3, the DNA is TGTGCCAGCGTCGAGACAGCAACTAATGAAAAACTGTTTTTT. The full variable domain, its missing parts supplied by reference TRBV25-1 and TRBJ1-4, is EADIYQTPRYLVIGTGKKITLECSQTMGHDKMYWYQQDPGMELHLIHYSYGVNSTEKGDLSSESTVSRIRTEHFPLTLESARPSHTSQYLCASVETATNEKLFFGSGTQLSVL.

This clonotype was seen a handful of times. The chain employs TRBV7-2 and TRBJ1-5; 10 bases map to TRBD1. Germline values: CDR1 SGHTA, CDR2 FQGNSA. J was trimmed by 4 bases and V by 5 bases; bases with no gene match: 8. This CDR3 spans 16 amino acids. The CDR3 spells CASSPETGGYNQPQHF. The DNA for the CDR3 is TGTGCCAGCAGCCCTGAGACAGGGGGCTATAATCAGCCCCAGCATTTT.

CDR3: CSATPEGRYEQYF. The CDR3, as DNA: TGCAGTGCTACCCCGGAGGGCCGGTACGAGCAGTACTTC. The rearrangement uses TRBV20-1 and TRBJ2-7; D might be TRBD2 (6 bases). The germline gives CDR1 DFQATT, CDR2 SNEGSKA (reference sequence). Trimming took off 4 bases at V and 4 bases at J, with 14 bases between the two ends. The CDR3 totals 13 residues.

In its sample, this clonotype was seen once. CDR3 loop: CASSHWGSGSGTGELFF. The CDR3 DNA sequence: TGTGCCAGCAGCCACTGGGGGAGCGGGAGCGGGACCGGGGAGCTGTTTTTT. The chain employs TRBV7-9 and TRBJ2-2; 8 bases align to TRBD2. CDR3 size: 17 residues. Germline values: CDR1 SEHNR, CDR2 FQNEAQ (reference sequence). V shed 5 bases, J shed 5 bases, and the junction held 13 bases outside the gene matches.

This clonotype was observed at least ten times. The chain recombines TRBV15 with TRBJ1-2; D gene ambiguous. Trimming stripped 5 bases from V and 3 bases from J, with 4 bases between. CDR3 length: 11 residues. The germline CDR1 and CDR2 sequences are LNHNV and YYDKDF (reference sequence). The CDR3 nucleotides read TGTGCCACCAGCGGTCACTATGGCTACACCTTC. This translates into CATSGHYGYTF.

This clonotype occurred once. The chain couples TRBV29-1 to TRBJ2-5, with TRBD1 matching over 12 bases. The V gene's germline CDR1 is SQVTM and CDR2 ANQGSEA. The CDR3 runs to 14 residues. The junction had 7 bases not matched to a gene; V was cut back by 6 bases and J by 5 bases. CDR3 nucleotides: TGCAGCGTCGGGACAGGGGGCGCGTTCGAGACCCAGTACTTC. Its translation is CSVGTGGAFETQYF. Full variable domain (missing parts from reference TRBV29-1 and TRBJ2-5): SAVISQKPSRDICQRGTSLTIQCQVDSQVTMMFWYRQQPGQSLTLIATANQGSEATYESGFVIDKFPISRPNLTFSTLTVSNMSPEDSSIYLCSVGTGGAFETQYFGPGTRLLVL.

This clonotype was recorded at least ten times. The chain couples TRBV5-1 to TRBJ2-6; no reliable D call. The V end lost 5 bases, the J end lost 2 bases, and 2 bases lay between the germline ends. CDR1 is SGHRS and CDR2 is YFSETQ in the germline V gene. This CDR3 has 12 amino acids. In nucleotides, the CDR3 is TGCGCCAGCAGTGCTGGGGCCAACGTCCTGACTTTC. Amino acids: CASSAGANVLTF.

This chain joins TRBV12-3 or TRBV12-4 and TRBJ1-6; possible D gene TRBD1, 5 bases. The CDR3 is made up of 16 amino acids. V dropped 3 bases and J dropped 4 bases, with 13 bases sitting between them. The CDR3 coding sequence is TGTGCCAGCAGTTTTGAGGGGAGTCCGTATAATTCACCCCTCCACTTT. Its translation: CASSFEGSPYNSPLHF.

The chain employs TRBV7-2 and TRBJ1-4; D is ambiguous. The germline CDR1 and CDR2 sequences are SGHTA and FQGNSA. The CDR3 consists of 14 residues. With 1 base removed from V and 4 bases from J, the gap between germline ends came to 7 bases. CDR3 in amino acids: CASSLEGNNEKLFF. CDR3 DNA sequence: TGTGCCAGCAGCTTAGAGGGAAATAATGAAAAACTGTTTTTT.

The chain has TRBV2 and TRBJ1-2, with a tentative D call TRBD1 (5 bases). In germline, CDR1 is SNHLY, CDR2 FYNNEI. The CDR3 runs 10 residues. Trimming shortened V by 6 bases and J by 8 bases, and 7 bases separated the two germline ends. CDR3 nucleotide sequence: TGTGCCAGCAGGAGGGACGGCTACACCTTC. This gives the protein CASRRDGYTF.

Remarks on this clonotype: A clone one base away is much larger, so this may be a read error. V usage is TRBV10-3 and J usage is TRBJ1-2, with TRBD1 matching over 9 bases. CDR1 is ENHRY and CDR2 is SYGVKD in the germline V gene. V was clipped by 5 bases and J by 2 bases; unmatched bases: 6. This CDR3 is 15 amino acids long. Here the CDR3 reads CAISLRTGENYGYTF. The CDR3 DNA reads TGTGCCATCAGTTTGCGGACAGGGGAAAACTATGGCTACACCTTC.

This clonotype has just a few counts. The chain is built from TRBV9 and TRBJ1-6; D gene uncertain. Germline V gene sequence: CDR1 SGDLS, CDR2 YYNGEE. This CDR3 has 14 residues. Trimming pared 4 bases from V and 10 bases from J, leaving 15 bases between. CDR3 protein: CASSPGGNYSPLHF. The CDR3 DNA follows: TGTGCCAGCAGCCCGGGAGGGAATTACTCACCCCTCCACTTT.

The V gene is TRBV7-2, the J gene TRBJ2-7; D may match TRBD1 or TRBD2 (6 bases each). V gave up 1 base and J gave up 3 bases, with 13 bases separating them. Germline values: CDR1 SGHTA, CDR2 FQGNSA. This CDR3 region has 15 residues. CDR3 sequence reads: CASSLGGGSYYEQYF. CDR3 DNA sequence: TGTGCCAGCAGCTTAGGAGGGGGGAGTTACTACGAGCAGTACTTC.

The rearrangement links TRBV3-1 to TRBJ2-7, with D perhaps TRBD1 (6 bases). Germline V gene sequence: CDR1 LGHDT, CDR2 YNNKEL (reference sequence). V lost 2 bases, J lost 2 bases, and 7 bases lay in between. The CDR3 totals 13 residues. The DNA of the CDR3 is TGTGCCAGCAGCCAAAAGGGGGCCTACGAGCAGTACTTC. This codes for CASSQKGAYEQYF.

This clonotype turned up a few times. A much larger clone is a single base away; this may be a read error. The gene calls are TRBV7-9 and TRBJ1-1; D gene ambiguous. Germline loops: CDR1 SEHNR, CDR2 FQNEAQ (reference sequence). This CDR3 contains 13 residues. The CDR3 bases are TGTGCCAGCAGCTCCGGACTCGGGGTTGAAACTTTCTTT. Its protein product is CASSSGLGVETFF.

This clonotype was detected only a few times. This sequence joins TRBV10-3 and TRBJ1-1; a possible D gene is TRBD1 (6 bases). There are 14 residues in the CDR3. Germline V lookup: CDR1 ENHRY, CDR2 SYGVKD. The chain's CDR3 is CASGLVGQYTEAFF. Written as DNA, the CDR3 is TGTGCTAGTGGTTTGGTAGGACAGTACACTGAAGCTTTCTTT.

This chain links TRBV2 with TRBJ1-5; possible D gene TRBD1, 5 bases. The CDR3 runs to 13 residues. The germline gives CDR1 SNHLY, CDR2 FYNNEI. The germline V and J ends were trimmed by 6 bases and 9 bases, with 15 bases remaining between them. CDR3 sequence (DNA): TGTGCCAGCAGGGGGACGGGAGGTATGCCCCAGCATTTT. Its translation is CASRGTGGMPQHF.

This clonotype occurred a few times. The chain combines TRBV6-6 with TRBJ2-7, with a tentative D call TRBD1 (6 bases). This CDR3 has 13 amino acids. V was pared by 9 bases and J by 2 bases, with 14 bases between. In germline, CDR1 is MNHNY, CDR2 SVGAGI (reference sequence). CDR3 DNA: TGTGCCAGTGTGGACAGTAGAACCTACGAGCAGTACTTC. Its translation: CASVDSRTYEQYF.

The V and J genes are TRBV29-1 and TRBJ2-5; D unresolved. Germline CDR1 and CDR2: SQVTM and ANQGSEA. The V gene lost 2 bases and the J gene lost 0 bases, with 10 bases spanning the gap. The CDR3 runs 14 residues. The CDR3 sequence is CSVEPGPNQETQYF. The CDR3 DNA reads as TGCAGCGTTGAACCCGGACCCAACCAAGAGACCCAGTACTTC.